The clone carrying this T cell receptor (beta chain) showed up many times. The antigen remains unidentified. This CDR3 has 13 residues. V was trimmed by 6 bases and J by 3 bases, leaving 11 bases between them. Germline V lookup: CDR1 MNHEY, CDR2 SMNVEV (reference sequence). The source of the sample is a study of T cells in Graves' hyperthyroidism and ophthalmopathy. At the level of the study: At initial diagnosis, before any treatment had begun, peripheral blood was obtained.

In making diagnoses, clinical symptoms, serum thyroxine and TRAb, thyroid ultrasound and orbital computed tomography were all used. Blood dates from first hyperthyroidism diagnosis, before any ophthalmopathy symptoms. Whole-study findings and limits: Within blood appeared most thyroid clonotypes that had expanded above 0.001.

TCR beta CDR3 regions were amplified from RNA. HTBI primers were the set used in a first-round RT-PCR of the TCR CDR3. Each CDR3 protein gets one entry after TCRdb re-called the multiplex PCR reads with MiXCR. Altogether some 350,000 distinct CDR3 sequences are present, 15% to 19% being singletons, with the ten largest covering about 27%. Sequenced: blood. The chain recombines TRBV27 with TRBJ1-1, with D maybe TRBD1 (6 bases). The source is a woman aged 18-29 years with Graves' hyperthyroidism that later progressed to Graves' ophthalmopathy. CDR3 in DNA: TGTGCCAGCAGGGGGGCCCTGGACACTGAAGCTTTCTTT. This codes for CASRGALDTEAFF.